This T cell receptor (beta chain) emerged from a study of coeliac disease. Findings and caveats of the study: Most TRB amino acid sequences occurred in only one sample. In active celiac disease, intraepithelial and lamina propria TRB and TRG repertoires were less clonal than controls.

Sequencing used one aliquot of 500,000 cells per fraction. The protocol was immunoSEQ multiplex PCR, while the TCRdb copy is restricted to in-frame clones and leaves out a portion. The table shows approximately 9,000 clones, with under 70% occurring only once. Notes on this clone: What it binds is unknown.

Per the germline V gene, CDR1 is SGHNT and CDR2 is YENEEA. V dropped 4 bases and J dropped 3; count of bases not matched to a gene: 5. The CDR3 extends over 16 amino acids. The sequence was collected from a woman aged 55-69 years with celiac disease. The gene calls are TRBV11-3 and TRBJ2-3, with 12 bases aligning to TRBD2. Material for sequencing was lamina propria lymphocytes from the gut. CDR3 sequence reads: CASSSRTSGMTDTQYF. The CDR3 nucleotides are TGTGCCAGCAGCTCCCGGACTAGCGGGATGACAGATACGCAGTATTTT.